This T cell receptor (beta chain) was sequenced during a study of blood T cell repertoires in COVID-19. Study-level background: Sites in the United States, Italy and Spain provided acute and convalescent COVID-19 samples. Sources were T cells, B-cell-depleted T cells, or PBMCs; the material itself was cDNA or gDNA.

As originally analysed: Scientists estimated how many nucleated cells there were by amplifying reference gene primers. Clones were read by immunoSEQ multiplex PCR, and TCRdb kept only the in-frame ones, dropping some. V and J calls plus clone size are reproduced from that table; the DNA served to infer D and trimming. Of under 300,000 clones in the sample, around four fifths were seen once. V trimming: 1 base; J trimming: 0 bases; junction bases outside the gene matches: 3. Germline V gives CDR1 SGHNT, CDR2 YYREEE (reference sequence). The CDR3 covers 15 residues. The receptor was derived from an elderly man with acute or convalescent COVID-19. Specimen: peripheral blood. The V call is TRBV5-4, the J call TRBJ2-5; TRBD1 matches 7 bases. Written as DNA, the CDR3 is TGTGCCAGCAGCTTGAAGGGGGCGTACCAAGAGACCCAGTACTTC. Its translation: CASSLKGAYQETQYF.